A single sample is the source of the 10 T cell receptor beta chains below, sequenced in a study of immune evolution from preneoplasia to lung adenocarcinoma. Clones were read by immunoSEQ multiplex PCR, and TCRdb kept only the in-frame ones, dropping some. The sample lists some 15,000 clones, roughly four fifths occurring once. Sequenced input: FFPE minimally invasive lung adenocarcinoma tissue. Receptor source: a person aged 55 to 79 with lung adenocarcinoma.

V usage is TRBV7-9 and J usage is TRBJ1-1; unclear D gene. Germline V lookup: CDR1 SEHNR, CDR2 FQNEAQ (reference sequence). The CDR3 totals 12 residues. With 2 bases removed from V and 5 bases from J, the gap between germline ends came to 6 bases. The CDR3, as DNA: TGTGCCAGCAGCTTATTAGGAACTGAAGCTTTCTTT. Translation gives CASSLLGTEAFF.

V gene TRBV6-5 combines with J gene TRBJ2-1; weak D call: TRBD1 (6 bases). V gave up 6 bases and J gave up 4 bases, with 16 bases separating them. Germline V gene data show CDR1 as MNHEY and CDR2 as SVGAGI. The CDR3 extends over 15 amino acids. The CDR3 loop reads CASSQTGLSYNEQFF. The CDR3 DNA is TGTGCCAGCAGCCAGACAGGTCTATCTTACAATGAGCAGTTCTTC.

This chain joins TRBV29-1 and TRBJ2-5, with D tentatively TRBD1 or TRBD2 (6 bases each). V was cut by 3 bases and J by 5 bases, with 10 bases left in between. The CDR3 contains 12 residues. Germline lookup yields CDR1 SQVTM and CDR2 ANQGSEA. The CDR3 protein is CSVEGGPETQYF. In nucleotides, the CDR3 is TGCAGCGTTGAGGGGGGCCCGGAGACCCAGTACTTC. Looking up the rest from reference TRBV29-1 and TRBJ2-5 gives the full variable domain: SAVISQKPSRDICQRGTSLTIQCQVDSQVTMMFWYRQQPGQSLTLIATANQGSEATYESGFVIDKFPISRPNLTFSTLTVSNMSPEDSSIYLCSVEGGPETQYFGPGTRLLVL.

The genes are TRBV6-4 and TRBJ2-1, with 8 bases that match TRBD2. The CDR3 runs to 15 residues. Trimming cost V 2 bases and J 0 bases; bases outside gene matches: 0. CDR1 and CDR2 from the germline V gene are MRHNA and SNTAGT. In DNA, the CDR3 is TGTGCCAGCAGTGACGGGACTAGCTCCTACAATGAGCAGTTCTTC. Its protein is CASSDGTSSYNEQFF.

The chain couples TRBV2 to TRBJ2-4, with D maybe TRBD1 (6 bases). Per germline, CDR1 SNHLY and CDR2 FYNNEI. Trimming took 0 bases from V and 15 from J, leaving 18 bases between them. The length of the CDR3 is 14 residues. The CDR3 is CASSEAGAVWVAYF. In nucleotides, the CDR3 is TGTGCCAGCAGTGAAGCGGGGGCCGTTTGGGTTGCGTACTTC.

Here the CDR3 reads CASTPDRAMNTEAFF. CDR3 bases: TGTGCCAGTACCCCGGACAGGGCCATGAACACTGAAGCTTTCTTT. The V call is TRBV19, the J call TRBJ1-1, with 8 bases aligning to TRBD1. The CDR3 runs 15 residues. V was pared by 7 bases and J by 0 bases, with 7 bases of the junction left unmatched. Germline CDR1 reads LNHDA; CDR2 reads SQIVND (reference sequence).

The genes are TRBV19 and TRBJ2-2, with 8 bases fitting TRBD1. Germline V lookup: CDR1 LNHDA, CDR2 SQIVND (reference sequence). The CDR3 spans 17 residues. V was clipped by 6 bases and J by 0 bases; unmatched bases: 9. The DNA of the CDR3 is TGTGCCAGTAGACAGGACAGGGCAGCAGCGAACACCGGGGAGCTGTTTTTT. Translation gives CASRQDRAAANTGELFF.

The rearrangement uses TRBV4-1 and TRBJ2-1, with 10 bases matching TRBD2. After removal of 0 bases from V and 7 bases from J, the junction contained 9 bases not matched to a gene. CDR1 MGHRA and CDR2 YSYEKL come from the germline V gene. The CDR3 sequence is 17 residues long. The DNA of the CDR3 is TGCGCCAGCAGCCAAGACCCGGGACTAGCGAATTGGAATGAGCAGTTCTTC. Protein sequence: CASSQDPGLANWNEQFF.

The gene calls are TRBV19 and TRBJ2-7; 13 bases line up with TRBD2. Germline trimming cut 3 bases from V and 0 bases from J; bases unmatched to any gene: 8. Germline V gene sequence: CDR1 LNHDA, CDR2 SQIVND (reference sequence). The CDR3 is 18 residues long. As DNA, the CDR3 is TGTGCCAGTAGTATGGGACTAGCGGGATTGAGGAGCTCCTACGAGCAGTACTTC. As protein: CASSMGLAGLRSSYEQYF.

The V call is TRBV5-1, the J call TRBJ2-3; 7 bases map to TRBD2. The germline V gene encodes CDR1 SGHRS and CDR2 YFSETQ. Losses at the gene ends were 3 bases for V and 6 bases for J; bases not matched to a gene: 7. This CDR3 comprises 14 residues. CDR3 sequence reads: CASSSWGGGDTQYF. CDR3 bases: TGCGCCAGCAGCTCCTGGGGCGGGGGTGATACGCAGTATTTT.